This paragraph reports one T cell receptor beta chain. Only in-frame clones appear in the TCRdb table, and some are missing; sequencing was by immunoSEQ multiplex PCR. The sample includes under 25,000 clones, 80% to 90% seen only once; the top ten take approximately 3.1%. Looked up from germline, CDR1 is SNHLY and CDR2 is FYNNEI. V lost 7 bases and J 4 bases, leaving 13 bases between the germline ends. The CDR3 length is 13 residues. This sample was included in a study of OX40 agonist ivuxolimab in advanced cancers. Study information: A male proportion of just over 80% was recorded, with mean age approximately 56 years and range roughly 20 to 90. Past anti-PD-1, anti-PD-L1 or anti-CTLA-4 therapy was accepted, and 40% had received some.

V usage is TRBV2 and J usage is TRBJ1-1; unclear D gene. This TCR derives from an adult with an advanced solid tumor such as melanoma, head and neck, liver or kidney cancer. Source: CD4+ or CD8+ T cells sorted from blood, taken in a trial of the OX40 agonist ivuxolimab. The DNA of the CDR3 is TGTGCCAGCATAAAGGACCTGGGCACTGAAGCTTTCTTT. Protein product: CASIKDLGTEAFF.